This passage covers 11 T cell receptor beta chains from one sample sequenced in a study of shared clonotypes between healthy human individuals (dated by TCRdb to the early 2020s). The library was obtained by the immunoSEQ multiplex PCR assay. This is the immuneACCESS table as TCRdb keeps it, with only in-frame sequences that have V and J called. A part of the clones is gone; compared with another copy, unresolved V genes explain less than half, and the rest is unexplained. Here the sample has roughly 650,000 clones; roughly 97% occur a single time. Of the sample, about 0.057% is held by the ten largest clones. Sequenced: naive CD4+ T cells sorted from blood. Explained via the paper, the cell subset or site label denotes: CD45RA+ positively selected. These receptors were collected from a woman in her 30s in good health.

The chain uses TRBV4-2 and TRBJ2-2, with TRBD2 matching over 10 bases. The V segment lost 3 bases and the J segment 8 bases; nucleotides outside the gene matches: 18. The CDR3 runs to 19 residues. CDR1 is LGHNA, CDR2 YNFKEQ, per germline. The CDR3 is CASSHRQQTTGTSVGELFF. The CDR3 DNA follows: TGTGCCAGCAGCCACCGCCAACAAACCACCGGGACTAGCGTGGGGGAGCTGTTTTTT.

The chain couples TRBV5-1 to TRBJ2-1; the match to TRBD2 covers 15 bases. Per the germline V gene, CDR1 is SGHRS and CDR2 is YFSETQ. The CDR3 spans 17 residues. The ends lost 3 bases at V and 10 bases at J; junction bases unmatched: 11. Here the CDR3 reads CASSSRGTSGRLPEQFF. In DNA form, the CDR3 reads TGCGCCAGCAGCTCCCGGGGGACTAGCGGGAGGTTACCGGAGCAGTTCTTC.

The genes are TRBV19 and TRBJ2-2, with 7 bases matching TRBD1. The CDR3 length is 15 residues. Germline loops: CDR1 LNHDA, CDR2 SQIVND (reference sequence). V lost 9 bases, J lost 0 bases, and 7 bases stayed unmatched. The CDR3: CASKPGQANTGELFF. The CDR3, as DNA: TGTGCCAGCAAACCCGGACAGGCGAACACCGGGGAGCTGTTTTTT. Complete variable domain (other parts from reference TRBV19 and TRBJ2-2): DGGITQSPKYLFRKEGQNVTLSCEQNLNHDAMYWYRQDPGQGLRLIYYSQIVNDFQKGDIAEGYSVSREKKESFPLTVTSAQKNPTAFYLCASKPGQANTGELFFGEGSRLTVL.

This clone has just one count. The chain combines TRBV27 with TRBJ2-1; a possible D gene is TRBD2 (5 bases). The germline V and J ends were trimmed by 5 bases and 0 bases, with 17 bases remaining between them. The length of the CDR3 is 17 residues. Germline V gene lookup returns CDR1 MNHEY and CDR2 SMNVEV (reference sequence). DNA of the CDR3: TGTGCCAGCAGTATGACTACCACCCAATTCTCCTACAATGAGCAGTTCTTC. It codes for CASSMTTTQFSYNEQFF.

This CDR3 is CGVRDRYQETQYF. The CDR3 DNA reads TGTGGGGTCCGGGACAGGTACCAAGAGACCCAGTACTTC. The chain is built from TRBV27 and TRBJ2-5, with 8 positions matching TRBD1. In germline, CDR1 is MNHEY, CDR2 SMNVEV (reference sequence). The CDR3 extends over 13 amino acids.

Comments on this clone: This sample includes further DNA sequences coding for the same CDR3. The chain recombines TRBV6-5 with TRBJ1-1; D call uncertain. Trimming took 0 bases from V and 10 from J, leaving 6 bases between them. Per germline, CDR1 MNHEY and CDR2 SVGAGI. The CDR3 is 11 residues long. This CDR3 is CASSYSGRAFF. CDR3 DNA sequence: TGTGCCAGCAGTTACTCAGGCAGAGCTTTCTTT.

The V and J genes are TRBV5-1 and TRBJ1-4; tentative D call: TRBD1 (5 bases). Trimming left V 5 bases short and J 6 bases short, with 17 bases between. CDR1 and CDR2 (germline): SGHRS, YFSETQ. The CDR3 runs to 15 residues. CDR3 nucleotides: TGCGCCAGCAGGACCCTTGACAGCAGTGATGAAAAACTGTTTTTT. Protein product: CASRTLDSSDEKLFF.

This chain connects TRBV7-9 to TRBJ2-2; 8 bases line up with TRBD2. Trimming cost V 6 bases and J 5 bases; bases outside gene matches: 8. This CDR3 region has 15 residues. Germline V lookup: CDR1 SEHNR, CDR2 FQNEAQ (reference sequence). CDR3 sequence: CASRKAGGRTGELFF. Written as DNA, the CDR3 is TGTGCCAGCAGGAAAGCGGGCGGGAGGACCGGGGAGCTGTTTTTT. The complete variable domain, with remaining parts taken from reference TRBV7-9 and TRBJ2-2, reads DTGVSQNPRHKITKRGQNVTFRCDPISEHNRLYWYRQTLGQGPEFLTYFQNEAQLEKSRLLSDRFSAERPKGSFSTLEIQRTEQGDSAMYLCASRKAGGRTGELFFGEGSRLTVL.

V is TRBV11-2 and J is TRBJ2-7; TRBD1 might be the D (5 bases). Germline V lookup: CDR1 SGHAT, CDR2 FQNNGV. This CDR3 spans 13 amino acids. Trimming removed 2 bases at V and 3 bases at J, with 8 bases between. The chain's CDR3 is CASSLTGDYEQYF. The CDR3 DNA sequence: TGTGCCAGCAGCTTAACAGGAGACTACGAGCAGTACTTC.

This sequence joins TRBV9 and TRBJ1-6; D is uncertain. The CDR3 has 15 amino acids. Germline-derived CDR1 and CDR2 are SGDLS and YYNGEE. Trimming stripped 5 bases from V and 5 bases from J, with 14 bases between. The chain's CDR3 is CASSRGWDNNSPLHF. The CDR3 DNA is TGTGCCAGCAGTCGAGGTTGGGATAATAATTCACCCCTCCACTTT.

This sequence joins TRBV4-1 and TRBJ1-4; D gene uncertain. Germline CDR1 MGHRA, CDR2 YSYEKL. V was clipped by 6 bases and J by 4 bases, with 12 bases between them. The CDR3 has 14 residues. The CDR3 protein is CASSREGRNEKLFF. The CDR3 nucleotides read TGCGCCAGCAGTCGCGAGGGCCGTAATGAAAAACTGTTTTTT.